The next 20 T cell receptor beta chains were all read from a single sample in a study of blood T cell repertoires in COVID-19. Using immunoSEQ multiplex PCR, the repertoire was profiled, and TCRdb retains in-frame clones only, with some absent. The data show approximately 270,000 clones, around 89% seen once. The sample consisted of peripheral blood. Source of these receptors: a man younger than 45 with acute or convalescent COVID-19.

The chain joins TRBV6-5 to TRBJ2-1; unclear D gene. The CDR3 is made up of 15 amino acids. V was shortened by 2 bases and J by 0 bases, with 8 bases between the two germline ends. Germline V gene lookup returns CDR1 MNHEY and CDR2 SVGAGI. DNA for the CDR3: TGTGCCAGCAGTTACCGAGAGAGCTCCTACAATGAGCAGTTCTTC. Protein product: CASSYRESSYNEQFF.

This chain uses TRBV18 with TRBJ2-2; TRBD1 matches at 7 bases. V was clipped by 2 bases and J by 7 bases; unmatched bases: 10. Germline V gene lookup returns CDR1 KGHSH and CDR2 LQKENI. CDR3 length: 16 residues. In nucleotides, the CDR3 is TGTGCCAGCTCACCAGCGAAGGGGGCTAGGATCGGGGAGCTGTTTTTT. Translated, it gives CASSPAKGARIGELFF.

This clone was seen a single time. The chain joins TRBV27 to TRBJ2-1; 9 bases map to TRBD2. V lost 4 bases, J lost 1 base, and 5 bases stayed unmatched. Germline V lookup: CDR1 MNHEY, CDR2 SMNVEV (reference sequence). The CDR3 length is 16 residues. CDR3 nucleotides: TGTGCCAGCAGTTCACGGGCGGGAGGGTCCTACAATGAGCAGTTCTTC. Translated, it gives CASSSRAGGSYNEQFF.

This sequence joins TRBV30 and TRBJ1-3, with a possible D match to TRBD1 (5 bases). This CDR3 contains 14 residues. Trimming took off 0 bases at V and 0 bases at J, with 6 bases between the two ends. From germline, CDR1 is GTSNPN and CDR2 SVGIG (reference sequence). The CDR3 bases are TGTGCCTGGAGTGTACAGGTCTCTGGAAACACCATATATTTT. This codes for CAWSVQVSGNTIYF.

About this clone itself: Relative to the germline gene, one junction end is altered; a read error may explain this. J is TRBJ1-4 and V is TRBV19; TRBD1 aligns across 9 bases. The CDR3 has 13 residues. CDR1 LNHDA and CDR2 SQIVND come from the germline V gene (reference sequence). As DNA, the CDR3 is TGTGCCAGTAAACAGGGGGCTAAAGAAAAACTGTTTTTT. Protein product: CASKQGAKEKLFF. Filled out from reference TRBV19 and TRBJ1-4, the complete variable domain reads DGGITQSPKYLFRKEGQNVTLSCEQNLNHDAMYWYRQDPGQGLRLIYYSQIVNDFQKGDIAEGYSVSREKKESFPLTVTSAQKNPTAFYLCASKQGAKEKLFFGSGTQLSVL.

As to this clone: Other DNA sequences of this sample code for an identical CDR3. The genes are TRBV6-5 and TRBJ1-2, with D maybe TRBD1 (5 bases). The CDR3 consists of 13 residues. Germline assignment: CDR1 MNHEY and CDR2 SVGAGI. V lost 5 bases to trimming and J lost 7 bases, with 14 bases between them. CDR3 in amino acids: CASSQRQKGGYTF. As DNA, the CDR3 is TGTGCCAGCAGTCAGAGACAGAAGGGTGGCTACACCTTC.

This clone has a handful of counts. Other DNA sequences in this specimen translate into the identical CDR3. This rearrangement joins TRBV5-1 to TRBJ2-3; unclear D gene. CDR3 size: 13 residues. Germline V gene data show CDR1 as SGHRS and CDR2 as YFSETQ. Trimming pared 0 bases from V and 3 bases from J, leaving 5 bases between. CDR3 loop: CASSLAGTDTQYF. CDR3 sequence (DNA): TGCGCCAGCAGCTTGGCCGGGACAGATACGCAGTATTTT.

The V gene is TRBV7-9, the J gene TRBJ1-2; possible D gene TRBD1, 6 bases. The V end lost 5 bases, the J end lost 6 bases, and 16 bases lay between the germline ends. This CDR3 has 14 residues. Per the germline V gene, CDR1 is SEHNR and CDR2 is FQNEAQ (reference sequence). The CDR3 sequence is CASSASGTPNGYTF. CDR3 coding DNA: TGTGCCAGCAGCGCTTCCGGGACACCGAATGGCTACACCTTC.

With regard to this clone: This sample also contains other DNA sequences that code for the same CDR3. V usage is TRBV5-4 and J usage is TRBJ2-7, with unresolved D. The CDR3 consists of 13 residues. Per germline, CDR1 SGHNT and CDR2 YYREEE (reference sequence). The germline V and J ends were trimmed by 2 bases and 0 bases, with 6 bases remaining between them. The CDR3 DNA reads as TGTGCCAGCAGCTTACAGAACTCCTACGAGCAGTACTTC. Translated, it gives CASSLQNSYEQYF. The variable domain in full, completed from reference TRBV5-4 and TRBJ2-7, reads ETGVTQSPTHLIKTRGQQVTLRCSSQSGHNTVSWYQQALGQGPQFIFQYYREEENGRGNFPPRFSGLQFPNYSSELNVNALELDDSALYLCASSLQNSYEQYFGPGTRLTVT.

This clone came up once. The chain couples TRBV3-1 (or the pseudogene TRBV3-2) to TRBJ2-3; 11 bases agree with TRBD2. CDR1 is LGHDT and CDR2 is YNNKEL in the germline V gene (reference sequence). CDR3 length: 16 residues. V lost 4 bases and J lost 1; bases outside the gene matches: 4. Here the CDR3 reads CASSPLAGGRTDTQYF. The CDR3 DNA follows: TGTGCCAGCAGCCCTCTAGCGGGGGGCCGCACAGATACGCAGTATTTT.

The gene calls are TRBV19 and TRBJ2-1; 16 nucleotides match TRBD2. J lost 6 bases, V lost 11 bases, and 7 bases had no gene match. The germline gives CDR1 LNHDA, CDR2 SQIVND (reference sequence). The CDR3 is 15 amino acids. The CDR3 DNA reads TGTGCCTCGGGACTAGCGGGAGGGCCGGGCAATGAGCAGTTCTTC. This encodes CASGLAGGPGNEQFF.

The rearrangement uses TRBV19 and TRBJ1-5, with unresolved D. V shed 6 bases and J shed 0 bases, with 21 bases lying between them. CDR3 length: 18 amino acids. CDR1 is LNHDA, CDR2 SQIVND, per germline (reference sequence). CDR3 nucleotide sequence: TGTGCCAGTAGAGGATTCCTAGTAGGTGGAATTAGCAATCAGCCCCAGCATTTT. Amino acid sequence: CASRGFLVGGISNQPQHF.

The V gene is TRBV13, the J gene TRBJ2-3; no clear D. The CDR3 has 11 residues. CDR1 and CDR2 (germline): PRHDT, FYEKMQ (reference sequence). The V end lost 4 bases, the J end lost 4 bases, and 3 bases lay between the germline ends. The chain's CDR3 is CASSSADTQYF. In DNA, the CDR3 is TGTGCCAGCAGCTCAGCAGATACGCAGTATTTT.

J is TRBJ2-2 and V is TRBV7-9; TRBD1 matches 8 bases. The CDR3 has 17 residues. The V gene's germline CDR1 is SEHNR and CDR2 FQNEAQ (reference sequence). With 5 bases clipped from V and 1 base from J, the junction kept 9 bases outside the gene matches. CDR3 in amino acids: CASSLWSGTGNTGELFF. As DNA, the CDR3 is TGTGCCAGCAGCCTCTGGTCCGGGACAGGGAACACCGGGGAGCTGTTTTTT.

The chain employs TRBV7-2 and TRBJ2-3, with 13 bases identical to TRBD2. CDR1 SGHTA and CDR2 FQGNSA come from the germline V gene. The CDR3 runs to 16 residues. After removal of 4 bases from V and 7 bases from J, the junction contained 8 bases not matched to a gene. This CDR3 reads CASSSIGLAGANTQYF. The CDR3 DNA follows: TGTGCCAGCAGCTCGATCGGACTAGCGGGGGCCAATACGCAGTATTTT.

V is TRBV29-1 and J is TRBJ1-3; the match to TRBD1 covers 8 bases. The V gene end was trimmed by 6 bases and the J gene end by 0 bases; junction bases not matched to a gene: 4. In germline, CDR1 is SQVTM, CDR2 ANQGSEA. The CDR3 is 14 residues long. CDR3 coding DNA: TGCAGCGTGGGACAGGCAACCTCTGGAAACACCATATATTTT. It is translated as CSVGQATSGNTIYF. The complete variable domain, with remaining parts taken from reference TRBV29-1 and TRBJ1-3, reads SAVISQKPSRDICQRGTSLTIQCQVDSQVTMMFWYRQQPGQSLTLIATANQGSEATYESGFVIDKFPISRPNLTFSTLTVSNMSPEDSSIYLCSVGQATSGNTIYFGEGSWLTVV.

The chain carries TRBV27 and TRBJ2-3, with a possible D match to TRBD2 (6 bases). This CDR3 contains 14 residues. V dropped 4 bases and J dropped 3 bases, with 11 bases sitting between them. CDR1 MNHEY and CDR2 SMNVEV come from the germline V gene (reference sequence). CDR3 residues: CASSYGTRTDTQYF. In DNA, the CDR3 is TGTGCCAGCAGTTATGGGACTCGGACAGATACGCAGTATTTT.

A single count supports this clone. DNA of the CDR3: TGTGCCAGCAGCTTATCGGGGACAGGGCGAGGGGAGACCCAGTACTTC. Amino acids: CASSLSGTGRGETQYF. V usage is TRBV7-2 and J usage is TRBJ2-5; 9 nucleotides line up with TRBD1. V lost 2 bases and J lost 5; bases outside the gene matches: 9. The CDR3 has 16 amino acids. Germline lookup yields CDR1 SGHTA and CDR2 FQGNSA.

The chain uses TRBV5-5 and TRBJ2-7; TRBD2 might be the D (6 bases). The germline V and J ends were trimmed by 4 bases and 6 bases, with 14 bases remaining between them. This CDR3 is 13 amino acids long. The germline V gene has CDR1 SGHKS and CDR2 YYEKEE (reference sequence). The CDR3, as DNA: TGTGCCAGCAGCGTTCAGATGGAGGGCGAGCAGTACTTC. The encoded protein is CASSVQMEGEQYF.

The V and J genes are TRBV7-6 and TRBJ2-1, with 13 positions matching TRBD2. The CDR3 spans 16 residues. Germline values: CDR1 SGHVS, CDR2 FNYEAQ. Losses at the gene ends were 2 bases for V and 4 bases for J; bases not matched to a gene: 2. CDR3 bases: TGTGCCAGCAGCTTACCGGGACTAGCGGGATACAATGAGCAGTTCTTC. This codes for CASSLPGLAGYNEQFF.